The 18 T cell receptor beta chains reported below all come from one sample, sequenced in a study of chemoradiotherapy in HPV16-positive cancers. Profiled with immunoSEQ multiplex PCR; TCRdb holds only in-frame clones, not every one. This sample yields fewer than 40,000 clones, of which under 80% are seen a single time; about 4.9% belongs to the top ten. Sequenced here: blood, sampled from a patient who underwent chemoradiotherapy. The receptors stem from a human donor with HPV-associated anogenital cancer.

This chain uses TRBV7-9 with TRBJ2-2, with no clear D. This CDR3 is built from 15 residues. Germline-derived CDR1 and CDR2 are SEHNR and FQNEAQ (reference sequence). V was trimmed by 1 base and J by 7 bases, leaving 13 bases between them. CDR3 loop: CASSLGVSSIGELFF. The CDR3 DNA follows: TGTGCCAGCAGCTTAGGAGTCAGTAGCATCGGGGAGCTGTTTTTT.

The V and J genes are TRBV15 and TRBJ2-3, with D possibly matching TRBD1 (6 bases). Germline CDR1 LNHNV, CDR2 YYDKDF (reference sequence). Trimming pared 5 bases from V and 2 bases from J, leaving 14 bases between. The CDR3 covers 15 residues. CDR3 protein: CATSPSGATTDTQYF. CDR3 DNA: TGTGCCACCAGCCCCTCAGGGGCTACCACAGATACGCAGTATTTT.

This clone occurred once. V gene TRBV5-1 combines with J gene TRBJ1-5; D is unresolved. Germline CDR1 reads SGHRS; CDR2 reads YFSETQ. The length of the CDR3 is 15 residues. The V end lost 0 bases, the J end lost 0 bases, and 7 bases lay between the germline ends. CDR3 region: CASSLEDPSNQPQHF. The CDR3 DNA reads as TGCGCCAGCAGCTTGGAGGACCCTAGCAATCAGCCCCAGCATTTT.

The chain is built from TRBV9 and TRBJ2-1; 11 bases align to TRBD2. V gave up 0 bases and J gave up 8 bases; unmatched junction bases: 4. The CDR3 has 15 amino acids. Germline V gene lookup returns CDR1 SGDLS and CDR2 YYNGEE. DNA of the CDR3: TGTGCCAGCAGCGTAGGTAGCGGGGGGGCACATGAGCAGTTCTTC. Translating it yields CASSVGSGGAHEQFF. The whole variable domain, remainder taken from reference TRBV9 and TRBJ2-1, is DSGVTQTPKHLITATGQRVTLRCSPRSGDLSVYWYQQSLDQGLQFLIQYYNGEERAKGNILERFSAQQFPDLHSELNLSSLELGDSALYFCASSVGSGGAHEQFFGPGTRLTVL.

CDR3 loop: CASSFVGNEQFF. Written as DNA, the CDR3 is TGTGCCAGCAGCTTTGTCGGCAATGAGCAGTTCTTC. The chain couples TRBV5-6 to TRBJ2-1; no clear D. In germline, CDR1 is SGHDT, CDR2 YYEEEE. The CDR3 is 12 residues long. V gave up 2 bases and J gave up 6 bases, with 6 bases separating them.

V gene TRBV30 combines with J gene TRBJ1-1; 7 nucleotides agree with TRBD1. V was pared by 4 bases and J by 1 base, with 3 bases of the junction left unmatched. Germline CDR1 reads GTSNPN; CDR2 reads SVGIG (reference sequence). This CDR3 region has 13 residues. Here the CDR3 DNA reads TGTGCCTGGACCCGGGACAGGAACACTGAAGCTTTCTTT. Translated: CAWTRDRNTEAFF.

V and J are TRBV9 and TRBJ2-7; 7 bases fit TRBD2. Germline V gene lookup returns CDR1 SGDLS and CDR2 YYNGEE. The ends lost 3 bases at V and 4 bases at J; junction bases unmatched: 13. The CDR3 has 16 amino acids. CDR3 nucleotide sequence: TGTGCCAGCAGCGATTCGGAGCGGGGAGAGATTTACGAGCAGTACTTC. Encoded protein: CASSDSERGEIYEQYF.

This chain connects TRBV11-3 to TRBJ2-2; no clear D gene. In germline, CDR1 is SGHNT, CDR2 YENEEA. The CDR3 consists of 15 residues. V lost 5 bases, J lost 4 bases, and 14 bases lay in between. The CDR3 coding sequence is TGTGCCAGCAGCCGAGAAGAAGGAAGCACCGGGGAGCTGTTTTTT. Protein: CASSREEGSTGELFF.

The chain couples TRBV10-3 to TRBJ1-1; D unresolved. V dropped 4 bases and J dropped 0 bases, with 3 bases sitting between them. This CDR3 is built from 12 residues. CDR1 is ENHRY and CDR2 is SYGVKD in the germline V gene. DNA for the CDR3: TGTGCCATCAGTGGCGTGAACACTGAAGCTTTCTTT. Translated, it gives CAISGVNTEAFF.

The gene calls are TRBV18 and TRBJ1-5; the D is unclear. Germline V gene sequence: CDR1 KGHSH, CDR2 LQKENI. The length of the CDR3 is 14 residues. Trimming took 6 bases from V and 3 from J, leaving 12 bases between them. The CDR3 region is CASSREAVNQPQHF. The CDR3, as DNA: TGTGCCAGCTCTAGAGAGGCGGTCAATCAGCCCCAGCATTTT.

The chain carries TRBV5-6 and TRBJ1-6; unclear D gene. The CDR3 loop spans 15 amino acids. Germline CDR1 reads SGHDT; CDR2 reads YYEEEE. V was cut by 0 bases and J by 3 bases, with 7 bases left in between. The CDR3 is CASSLAAIYNSPLHF. The CDR3 nucleotides read TGTGCCAGCAGCTTGGCGGCTATCTATAATTCACCCCTCCACTTT.

This clone turned up a few times. V gene TRBV2 combines with J gene TRBJ2-4; 10 bases align to TRBD2. CDR3 length: 13 amino acids. Trimming took 1 base from V and 15 from J; bases not matched to a gene: 6. Germline CDR1 is SNHLY and CDR2 is FYNNEI. For the CDR3, the DNA is TGTGCCAGCAGTGAAGTAACTAGCGGGGTTCGGTACTTC. Amino acid sequence: CASSEVTSGVRYF.

The V call is TRBV6-1, the J call TRBJ1-5; a possible D gene is TRBD1 (6 bases). The CDR3 contains 16 residues. With 4 bases removed from V and 6 bases from J, the gap between germline ends came to 19 bases. Per the germline V gene, CDR1 is MNHNS and CDR2 is SASEGT. The chain's CDR3 is CASSGLLQGSTQPQHF. CDR3 nucleotides: TGTGCCAGCAGTGGTCTATTACAGGGATCTACTCAGCCCCAGCATTTT.

This clone was seen more than once but under ten times. This rearrangement joins TRBV19 to TRBJ1-5; D gene uncertain. Per germline, CDR1 LNHDA and CDR2 SQIVND (reference sequence). The germline V and J ends were trimmed by 0 bases and 9 bases, with 15 bases remaining between them. The CDR3 spans 15 residues. The CDR3 coding sequence is TGTGCCAGTAGTATAGATCCCTTTGGGGTGAGGCCCCAGCATTTT. Its protein is CASSIDPFGVRPQHF.

This chain uses TRBV5-1 with TRBJ1-5; D is unclear. This CDR3 is built from 13 residues. V was trimmed by 4 bases and J by 2 bases, leaving 7 bases between them. The germline CDR1 and CDR2 sequences are SGHRS and YFSETQ. The CDR3 sequence is CASSQDGNQPQHF. The DNA of the CDR3 is TGCGCCAGCAGCCAGGACGGCAATCAGCCCCAGCATTTT. The whole variable domain, filled in from reference TRBV5-1 and TRBJ1-5, reads KAGVTQTPRYLIKTRGQQVTLSCSPISGHRSVSWYQQTPGQGLQFLFEYFSETQRNKGNFPGRFSGRQFSNSRSEMNVSTLELGDSALYLCASSQDGNQPQHFGDGTRLSIL.

This clone was detected only once. The chain recombines TRBV15 with TRBJ1-3; the D gene is possibly TRBD1 (5 bases). Germline CDR1 is LNHNV and CDR2 is YYDKDF (reference sequence). Trimming left V 6 bases short and J 0 bases short, with 12 bases between. The CDR3 has 15 amino acids. CDR3 DNA sequence: TGTGCCACCAGGACGGGGGGATACTCTGGAAACACCATATATTTT. It specifies CATRTGGYSGNTIYF.

The chain employs TRBV5-4 and TRBJ2-1; 9 bases align to TRBD1. The CDR3 loop spans 14 amino acids. Germline CDR1 SGHNT, CDR2 YYREEE (reference sequence). V was pared by 4 bases and J by 6 bases, with 5 bases of the junction left unmatched. CDR3 sequence (DNA): TGTGCCAGCAGCACGCCGGACAGGGGCAATGAGCAGTTCTTC. It encodes CASSTPDRGNEQFF.

J is TRBJ1-2 and V is TRBV18; no definite D call. The V end lost 3 bases, the J end lost 0 bases, and 11 bases lay between the germline ends. Germline loops: CDR1 KGHSH, CDR2 LQKENI. The CDR3 contains 15 residues. CDR3 residues: CASSPDADANYGYTF. The DNA of the CDR3 is TGTGCCAGCTCACCGGATGCAGACGCTAACTATGGCTACACCTTC.